The clone carrying this TCR beta chain was recorded at least ten times. In the authors' workflow: From reference gene primer amplification, estimates of nucleated cell counts were derived. Using immunoSEQ multiplex PCR, the repertoire was profiled, and TCRdb retains in-frame clones only, with some absent. V, J and clone size derive from that table, while D and trimming were established from the DNA sequence. This table has 200,000 to 300,000 clones, 75% to 90% appearing once. V dropped 2 bases and J dropped 10 bases, with 12 bases sitting between them. The CDR3 sequence is 13 residues long. Germline assignment: CDR1 SGHTA and CDR2 FQGTGA. This specimen comes from a study of blood T cell repertoires in COVID-19. On the study more broadly: Acute and convalescent COVID-19 specimens originated in the United States, Italy and Spain. PBMCs, B-cell-depleted T cells, or T cells provided the cDNA or gDNA that made up the material.

The rearrangement links TRBV7-3 to TRBJ1-5; D is ambiguous. The source material was peripheral blood. The source of this sequence is an older woman with active or convalescent COVID-19. This CDR3 is CASSLSPTDPQHF. The CDR3 bases are TGTGCCAGCAGCTTATCGCCCACAGACCCCCAGCATTTT.